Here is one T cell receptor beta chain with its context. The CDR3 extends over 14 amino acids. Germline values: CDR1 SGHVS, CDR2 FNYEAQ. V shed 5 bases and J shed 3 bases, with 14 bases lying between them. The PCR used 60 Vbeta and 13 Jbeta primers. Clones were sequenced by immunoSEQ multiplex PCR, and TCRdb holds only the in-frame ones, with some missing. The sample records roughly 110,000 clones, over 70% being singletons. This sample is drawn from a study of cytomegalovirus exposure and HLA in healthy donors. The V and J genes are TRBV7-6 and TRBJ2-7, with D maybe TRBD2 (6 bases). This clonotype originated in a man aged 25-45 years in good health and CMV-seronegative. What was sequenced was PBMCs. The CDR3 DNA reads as TGTGCCAGCAGCGCGGGACTCGGGGGCTACGAGCAGTACTTC. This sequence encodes CASSAGLGGYEQYF.